Listed below are T cell receptor beta chains from one sample, sequenced in a study of identical twins. MiXCR was run by TCRdb on the 5' RACE reads, yielding one entry per CDR3 protein. The sample has fewer than 550,000 distinct CDR3 sequences, roughly 13% seen once; the top ten hold approximately 0.9%. These same data were also listed under a study on yellow fever vaccine responses in identical twins.

Sequences were obtained from CD4+ T cells sorted from blood. The receptors here all came from a young woman in good health. CDR3s include the opening cysteine and the closing phenylalanine or tryptophan. The order of the fields is J gene, V gene, CDR3 protein.

TRBJ2-5,TRBV28,CASRPAGWGQETQYF
TRBJ2-1,TRBV24-1,CATSDGSLSYNEQFF
TRBJ2-3,TRBV12-3/TRBV12-4,CASSSSGTDTQYF
TRBJ2-1,TRBV24-1,CATSDPSRQGFYNEQFF
TRBJ2-3,TRBV20-1,CSATDGYTDTQYF
TRBJ2-5,TRBV11-2,CASSLEQGQGRKTQYF
TRBJ2-1,TRBV5-6,CASRFTLAGAKNEQFF
TRBJ1-2,TRBV3-1,CASSQSGTGSGYTF
TRBJ2-2,TRBV10-3,CAIRDRADGELFF
TRBJ1-5,TRBV5-1,CASSLDPGQGNQPQHF
TRBJ2-2,TRBV15,CATSRDGRLTGELFF
TRBJ2-7,TRBV15,CATSRDCGGSYEQYF
TRBJ2-1,TRBV28,CASSSQGGYPLEQFF
TRBJ2-5,TRBV11-2,CASSLVFETQYF
TRBJ2-7,TRBV7-2,CASRLTPGGSYEQYF
TRBJ1-6,TRBV10-3,CAISELPATNSPLHF
TRBJ2-1,TRBV29-1,CSGLAGARKSYNEQFF
TRBJ2-3,TRBV10-3,CAIRSGTDTDTQYF
TRBJ2-2,TRBV12-5,CASGLAPTTRPNTGELFF
TRBJ2-7,TRBV7-9,CASRSGTSSYEQYF
TRBJ2-7,TRBV2,CASRQESPYEQYF
TRBJ2-2,TRBV12-3/TRBV12-4,CASSLPGELFF
TRBJ2-7,TRBV7-9,CASSERRTGNEQYF
TRBJ1-1,TRBV9,CASSVAISSLNTEAFF
TRBJ2-7,TRBV5-1,CASSLAQGPVQYF
TRBJ2-3,TRBV20-1,CSARAFNQPGDTQYF
TRBJ2-4,TRBV9,CASSEQGNIQYF
TRBJ2-5,TRBV6-2/TRBV6-3,CASSYDASGGVSETQYF
TRBJ2-1,TRBV24-1,CATSPAWGNEQFF
TRBJ1-1,TRBV30,CACRDRGPNTEAFF